The 3 T cell receptor beta chains listed next were all sequenced from one sample in a study of blood T cell repertoires in COVID-19. Some clones are missing from TCRdb's copy, which holds only in-frame ones; the method was immunoSEQ multiplex PCR. The profile covers 160,000 or so clones, with approximately 95% appearing a single time and 2% taken by the ten largest. Sequenced input: peripheral blood. These receptors were obtained from a woman aged 55-70 years with COVID-19, enrolled during active disease.

The rearrangement joins TRBV2 to TRBJ1-5; 9 bases are a match to TRBD1. The length of the CDR3 is 17 residues. The J segment lost 5 bases and the V segment lost 6 bases, leaving 14 bases of the junction unmatched. The germline V gene encodes CDR1 SNHLY and CDR2 FYNNEI. The CDR3 bases are TGTGCCAGCAGCGTCAATGCCGGGACAGGGCTTTATCAGCCCCAGCATTTT. Its protein product is CASSVNAGTGLYQPQHF.

This clone was detected only once. The J gene is TRBJ1-4, the V gene TRBV2; D is possibly TRBD1 (6 bases). CDR3 length equals 19 residues. Germline V gene sequence: CDR1 SNHLY, CDR2 FYNNEI. Trimming pared 3 bases from V and 0 bases from J, leaving 20 bases between. The chain's CDR3 is CASSESVGTPVATNEKLFF. DNA for the CDR3: TGTGCCAGCAGTGAGAGTGTAGGGACACCCGTTGCAACTAATGAAAAACTGTTTTTT.

DNA for the CDR3: TGTGCCAGCAGTCCGGGACAGAACACTGAAGCTTTCTTT. Translation: CASSPGQNTEAFF. The chain couples TRBV5-4 to TRBJ1-1; perhaps TRBD1 as D (6 bases). The germline gives CDR1 SGHNT, CDR2 YYREEE (reference sequence). CDR3 length: 13 amino acids. Trimming removed 5 bases at V and 1 base at J, with 9 bases between.